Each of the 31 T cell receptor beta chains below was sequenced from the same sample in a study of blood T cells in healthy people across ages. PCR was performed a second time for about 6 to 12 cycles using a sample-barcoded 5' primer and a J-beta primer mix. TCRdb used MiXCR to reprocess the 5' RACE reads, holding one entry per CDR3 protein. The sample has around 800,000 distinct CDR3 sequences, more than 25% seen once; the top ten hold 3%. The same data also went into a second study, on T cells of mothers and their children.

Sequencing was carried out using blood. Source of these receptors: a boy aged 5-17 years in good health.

Here the CDR3 reads CATSDPNSGGLFF. For the CDR3, the DNA is TGTGCCACCAGTGACCCCAACAGTGGCGGGCTGTTTTTT. The J gene is TRBJ2-2, the V gene TRBV24-1; no reliable D call. From germline, CDR1 is KGHDR and CDR2 SFDVKD. Trimming took 4 bases from V and 13 from J, leaving 15 bases between them. The CDR3 is 13 residues long.

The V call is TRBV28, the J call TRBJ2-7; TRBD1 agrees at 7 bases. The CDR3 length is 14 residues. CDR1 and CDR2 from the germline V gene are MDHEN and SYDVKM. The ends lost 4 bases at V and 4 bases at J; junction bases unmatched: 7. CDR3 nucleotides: TGTGCCAGCAGTTGGGGACAGAACCATTACGAGCAGTACTTC. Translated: CASSWGQNHYEQYF.

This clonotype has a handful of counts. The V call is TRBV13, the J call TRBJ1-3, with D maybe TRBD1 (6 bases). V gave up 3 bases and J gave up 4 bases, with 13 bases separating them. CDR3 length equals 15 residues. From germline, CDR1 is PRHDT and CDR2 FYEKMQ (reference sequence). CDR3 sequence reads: CASSFPGGDGNTIYF. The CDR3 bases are TGTGCCAGCAGCTTCCCCGGGGGCGACGGAAACACCATATATTTT. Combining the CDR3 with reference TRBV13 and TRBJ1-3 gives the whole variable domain AAGVIQSPRHLIKEKRETATLKCYPIPRHDTVYWYQQGPGQDPQFLISFYEKMQSDKGSIPDRFSAQQFSDYHSELNMSSLELGDSALYFCASSFPGGDGNTIYFGEGSWLTVV.

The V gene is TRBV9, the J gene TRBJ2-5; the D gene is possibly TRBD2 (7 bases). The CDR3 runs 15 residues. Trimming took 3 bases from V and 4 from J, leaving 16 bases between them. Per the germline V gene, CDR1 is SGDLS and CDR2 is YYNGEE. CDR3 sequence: CASSERGGYGETQYF. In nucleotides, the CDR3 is TGTGCCAGCAGCGAAAGGGGGGGCTATGGAGAGACCCAGTACTTC.

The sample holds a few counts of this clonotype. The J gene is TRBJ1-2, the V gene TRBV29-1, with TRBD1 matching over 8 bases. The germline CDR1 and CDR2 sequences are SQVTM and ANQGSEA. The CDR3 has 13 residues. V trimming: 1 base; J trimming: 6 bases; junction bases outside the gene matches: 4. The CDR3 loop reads CSVEGTGSHGYTF. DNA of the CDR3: TGCAGCGTTGAAGGGACAGGGTCGCATGGCTACACCTTC.

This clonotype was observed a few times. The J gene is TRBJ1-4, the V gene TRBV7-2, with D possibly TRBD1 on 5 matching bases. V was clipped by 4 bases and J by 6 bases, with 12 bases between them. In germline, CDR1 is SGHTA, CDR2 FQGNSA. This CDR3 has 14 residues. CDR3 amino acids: CASSSQGFHEKLFF. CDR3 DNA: TGTGCCAGCAGCTCCCAGGGCTTCCATGAAAAACTGTTTTTT. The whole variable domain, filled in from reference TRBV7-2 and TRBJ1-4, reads GAGVSQSPSNKVTEKGKDVELRCDPISGHTALYWYRQSLGQGLEFLIYFQGNSAPDKSGLPSDRFSAERTGGSVSTLTIQRTQQEDSAVYLCASSSQGFHEKLFFGSGTQLSVL.

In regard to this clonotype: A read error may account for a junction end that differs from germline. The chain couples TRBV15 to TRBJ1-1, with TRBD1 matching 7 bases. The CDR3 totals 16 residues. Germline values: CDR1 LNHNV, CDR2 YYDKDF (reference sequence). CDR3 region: CATSRAKGAPNTGAFF. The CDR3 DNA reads TGTGCCACCAGCAGAGCCAAGGGGGCTCCTAACACTGGAGCTTTCTTT. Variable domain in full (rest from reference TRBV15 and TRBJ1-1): DAMVIQNPRYQVTQFGKPVTLSCSQTLNHNVMYWYQQKSSQAPKLLFHYYDKDFNNEADTPDNFQSRRPNTSFCFLDIRSPGLGDTAMYLCATSRAKGAPNTGAFFGQGTRLTVV.

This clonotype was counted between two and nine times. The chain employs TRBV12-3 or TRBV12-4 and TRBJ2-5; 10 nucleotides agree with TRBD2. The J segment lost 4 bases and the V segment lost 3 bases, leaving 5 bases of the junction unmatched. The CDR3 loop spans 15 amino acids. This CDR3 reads CASSFDLAGVETQYF. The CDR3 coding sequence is TGTGCCAGCAGTTTCGACCTAGCGGGGGTAGAGACCCAGTACTTC.

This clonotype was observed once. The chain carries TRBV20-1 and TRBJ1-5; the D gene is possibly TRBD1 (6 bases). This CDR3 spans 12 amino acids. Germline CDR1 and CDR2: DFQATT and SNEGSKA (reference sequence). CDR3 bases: TGCAGCGCAGCCCCCAGGGGTCAGCCCCAGCATTTT. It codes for CSAAPRGQPQHF.

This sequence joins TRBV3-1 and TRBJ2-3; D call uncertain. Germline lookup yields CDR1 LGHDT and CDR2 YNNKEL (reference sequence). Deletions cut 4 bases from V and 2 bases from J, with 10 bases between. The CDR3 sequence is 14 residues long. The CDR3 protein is CASSLTPTTDTQYF. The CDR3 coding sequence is TGTGCCAGCAGCCTAACCCCCACCACAGATACGCAGTATTTT.

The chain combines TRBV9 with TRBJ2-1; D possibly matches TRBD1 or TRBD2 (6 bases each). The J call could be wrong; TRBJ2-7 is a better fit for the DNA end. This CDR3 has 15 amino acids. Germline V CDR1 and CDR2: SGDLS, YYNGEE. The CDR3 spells CASSVGGDTTYEQYF. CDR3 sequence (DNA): TGTGCCAGCAGCGTAGGGGGGGACACTACCTACGAGCAGTACTTC.

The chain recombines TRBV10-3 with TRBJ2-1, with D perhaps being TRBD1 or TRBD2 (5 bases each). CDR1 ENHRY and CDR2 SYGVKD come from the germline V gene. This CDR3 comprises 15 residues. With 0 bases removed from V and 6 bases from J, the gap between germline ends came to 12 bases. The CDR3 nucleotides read TGTGCCATCAGTGAGTCAGGCAGAGGGGCCAATGAGCAGTTCTTC. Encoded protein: CAISESGRGANEQFF.

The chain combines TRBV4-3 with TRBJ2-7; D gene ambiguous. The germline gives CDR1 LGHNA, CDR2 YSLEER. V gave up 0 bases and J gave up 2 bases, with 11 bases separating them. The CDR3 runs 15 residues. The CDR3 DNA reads TGCGCCAGCAGCCAAGACAGATACCTTACCTACGAGCAGTACTTC. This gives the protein CASSQDRYLTYEQYF.

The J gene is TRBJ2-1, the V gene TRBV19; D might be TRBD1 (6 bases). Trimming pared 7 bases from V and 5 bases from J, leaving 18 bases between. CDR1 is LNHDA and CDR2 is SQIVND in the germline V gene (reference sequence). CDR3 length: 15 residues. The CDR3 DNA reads TGTGCCAGTACCAACGGGGACACTAAAAACAATGAGCAGTTCTTC. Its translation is CASTNGDTKNNEQFF.

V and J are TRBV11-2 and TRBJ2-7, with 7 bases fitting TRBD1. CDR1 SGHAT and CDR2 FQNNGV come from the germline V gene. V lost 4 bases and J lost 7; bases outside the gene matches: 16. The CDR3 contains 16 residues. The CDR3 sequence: CASSSRSEGAAREQYF. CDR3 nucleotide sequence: TGTGCCAGCAGCTCCCGTAGCGAGGGGGCCGCCAGGGAGCAGTACTTC.

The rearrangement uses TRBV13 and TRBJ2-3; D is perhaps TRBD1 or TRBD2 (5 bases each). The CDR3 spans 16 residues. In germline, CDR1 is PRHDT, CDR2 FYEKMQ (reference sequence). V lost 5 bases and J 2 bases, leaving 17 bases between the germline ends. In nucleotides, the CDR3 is TGTGCCAGCAGCGCAAACCGGGACCAATCCACAGATACGCAGTATTTT. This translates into CASSANRDQSTDTQYF.

Written as DNA, the CDR3 is TGTGCCAGTAGGAACCCCGGATCGAGGGATTCCTACGAGCAGTACTTC. Protein product: CASRNPGSRDSYEQYF. This chain links TRBV19 with TRBJ2-7; possibly TRBD2 for D (5 bases). This CDR3 is 16 amino acids long. The V end lost 6 bases, the J end lost 1 base, and 19 bases lay between the germline ends. Germline values: CDR1 LNHDA, CDR2 SQIVND (reference sequence).

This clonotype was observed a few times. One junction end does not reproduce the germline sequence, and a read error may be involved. CDR3 protein: CASSPGTGISDQPQHF. CDR3 nucleotide sequence: TGTGCCAGCAGTCCCGGGACAGGGATTAGCGATCAGCCCCAGCATTTT. The rearrangement joins TRBV28 to TRBJ1-5, with 9 positions matching TRBD1. The CDR3 has 16 amino acids. Germline V gene data show CDR1 as MDHEN and CDR2 as SYDVKM.

CDR3 amino acids: CASAGTGPGNEQFF. The DNA of the CDR3 is TGTGCCAGCGCCGGCACAGGGCCAGGCAATGAGCAGTTCTTC. The chain joins TRBV7-3 to TRBJ2-5, with D maybe TRBD1 (6 bases). The end of the DNA fits TRBJ2-1 better, so the J call may be wrong. Germline V CDR1 and CDR2: SGHTA, FQGTGA. CDR3 length: 14 residues.

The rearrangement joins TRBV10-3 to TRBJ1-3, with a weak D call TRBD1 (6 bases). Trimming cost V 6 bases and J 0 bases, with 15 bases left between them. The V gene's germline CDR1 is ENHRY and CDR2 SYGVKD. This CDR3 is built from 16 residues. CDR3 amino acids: CAIRPTGPSSGNTIYF. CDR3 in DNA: TGTGCCATCAGGCCCACAGGGCCATCCTCTGGAAACACCATATATTTT.

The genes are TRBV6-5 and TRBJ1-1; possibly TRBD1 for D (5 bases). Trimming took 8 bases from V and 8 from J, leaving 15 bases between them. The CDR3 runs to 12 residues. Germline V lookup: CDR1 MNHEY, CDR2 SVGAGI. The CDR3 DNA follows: TGTGCCAGCCGGGCGGGGGGGAAGGAAGCTTTCTTT. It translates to CASRAGGKEAFF.

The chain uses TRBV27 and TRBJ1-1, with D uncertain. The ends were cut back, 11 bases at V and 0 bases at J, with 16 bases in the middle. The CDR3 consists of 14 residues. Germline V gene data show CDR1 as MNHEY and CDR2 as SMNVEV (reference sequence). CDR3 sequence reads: CAYTAGGLNTEAFF. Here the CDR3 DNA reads TGTGCCTATACGGCCGGAGGGTTGAACACTGAAGCTTTCTTT.

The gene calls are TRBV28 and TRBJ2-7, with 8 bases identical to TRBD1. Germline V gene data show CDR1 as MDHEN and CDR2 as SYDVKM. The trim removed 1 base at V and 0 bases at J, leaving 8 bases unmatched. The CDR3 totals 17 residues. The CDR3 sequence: CASSLYRGALSSYEQYV. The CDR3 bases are TGTGCCAGCAGTTTATACAGGGGGGCATTGAGCTCCTACGAGCAGTACGTC.

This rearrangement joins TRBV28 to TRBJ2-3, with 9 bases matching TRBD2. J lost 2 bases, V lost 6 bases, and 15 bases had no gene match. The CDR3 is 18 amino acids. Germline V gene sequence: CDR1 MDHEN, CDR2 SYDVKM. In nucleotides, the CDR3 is TGTGCCAGCAGATTGTTCGGGACTAGCTTTTTCTCCACAGATACGCAGTATTTT. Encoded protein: CASRLFGTSFFSTDTQYF. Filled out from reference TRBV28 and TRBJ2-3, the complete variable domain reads DVKVTQSSRYLVKRTGEKVFLECVQDMDHENMFWYRQDPGLGLRLIYFSYDVKMKEKGDIPEGYSVSREKKERFSLILESASTNQTSMYLCASRLFGTSFFSTDTQYFGPGTRLTVL.

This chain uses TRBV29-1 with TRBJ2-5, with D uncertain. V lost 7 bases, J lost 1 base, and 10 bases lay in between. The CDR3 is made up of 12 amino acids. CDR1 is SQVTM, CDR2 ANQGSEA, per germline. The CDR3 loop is CSATVLQETQYF. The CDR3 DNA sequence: TGCAGCGCCACGGTTCTCCAAGAGACCCAGTACTTC.

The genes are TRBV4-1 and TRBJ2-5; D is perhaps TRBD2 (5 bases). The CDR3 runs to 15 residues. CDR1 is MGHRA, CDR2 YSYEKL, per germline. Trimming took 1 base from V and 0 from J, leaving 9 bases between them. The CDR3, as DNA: TGCGCCAGCAGCCAAGTAAGCGGATACCAAGAGACCCAGTACTTC. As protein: CASSQVSGYQETQYF.

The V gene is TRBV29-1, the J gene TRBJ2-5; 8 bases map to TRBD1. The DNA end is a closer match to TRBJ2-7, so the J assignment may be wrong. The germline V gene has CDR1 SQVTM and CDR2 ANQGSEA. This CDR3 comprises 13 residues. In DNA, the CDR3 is TGCAGCGGCGGACAGGGTTGGGACTACGAGCAGTACTTC. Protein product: CSGGQGWDYEQYF.

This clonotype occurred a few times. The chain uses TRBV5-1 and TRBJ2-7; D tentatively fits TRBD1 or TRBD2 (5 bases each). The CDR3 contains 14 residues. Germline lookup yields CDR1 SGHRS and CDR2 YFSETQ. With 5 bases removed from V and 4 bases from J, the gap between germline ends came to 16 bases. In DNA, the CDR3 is TGCGCCAGCAGTCCTCCGGGACGGCCGTACGAGCAGTACTTC. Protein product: CASSPPGRPYEQYF. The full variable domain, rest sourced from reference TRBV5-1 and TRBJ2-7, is KAGVTQTPRYLIKTRGQQVTLSCSPISGHRSVSWYQQTPGQGLQFLFEYFSETQRNKGNFPGRFSGRQFSNSRSEMNVSTLELGDSALYLCASSPPGRPYEQYFGPGTRLTVT.

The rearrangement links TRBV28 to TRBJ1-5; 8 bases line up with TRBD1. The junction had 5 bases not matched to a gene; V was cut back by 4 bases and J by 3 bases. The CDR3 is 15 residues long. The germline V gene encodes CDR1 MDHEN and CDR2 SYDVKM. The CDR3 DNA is TGTGCCAGCAGTTGGACAGGGAGGGCCAATCAGCCCCAGCATTTT. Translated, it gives CASSWTGRANQPQHF.

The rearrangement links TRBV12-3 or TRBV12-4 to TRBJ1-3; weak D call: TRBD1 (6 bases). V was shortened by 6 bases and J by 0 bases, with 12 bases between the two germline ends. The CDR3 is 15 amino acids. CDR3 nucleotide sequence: TGTGCCAGCAGATCAACAGGGAGCTCTGGAAACACCATATATTTT. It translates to CASRSTGSSGNTIYF.

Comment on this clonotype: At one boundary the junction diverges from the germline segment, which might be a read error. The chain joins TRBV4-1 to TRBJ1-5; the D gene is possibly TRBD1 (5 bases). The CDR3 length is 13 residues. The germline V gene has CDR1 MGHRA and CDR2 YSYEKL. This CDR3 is CASGQGVFQPQHF. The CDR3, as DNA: TGCGCCAGCGGCCAAGGGGTCTTTCAGCCCCAGCATTTT.